This note documents a single T cell receptor beta chain sequence. Germline assignment: CDR1 MDHEN and CDR2 SYDVKM. This CDR3 is 16 amino acids long. J lost 4 bases, V lost 4 bases, and 10 bases had no gene match. Libraries were prepared by immunoSEQ multiplex PCR; TCRdb keeps only in-frame clonotypes and omits some of them. The sample contains around 190,000 clones, 86% of which appear only once. This record comes from a study of blood T cell repertoires in COVID-19. Across the whole study: Both acute and convalescent COVID-19 samples were obtained from the United States, Italy and Spain. From T cells, B-cell-depleted T cells, or PBMCs came the material, which was cDNA or gDNA.

Participant-given clinical history determined each cohort assignment. The receptor comes from a man aged 40-49 years with acute COVID-19. This sequence joins TRBV28 and TRBJ1-5; 7 bases fit TRBD1. Source material: PBMCs or T cells enriched from blood (not recorded which). The CDR3 DNA reads as TGTGCCAGCAGTTCATTCCGACCGGGACAGAATCAGCCCCAGCATTTT. Residues: CASSSFRPGQNQPQHF.